The sequence of this TCR beta chain was determined in a study of early T cells in non-severe SARS-CoV-2 infection. This clonotype was detected many times. CDR1 LGHDT and CDR2 YNNKEL come from the germline V gene (reference sequence). The CDR3 length is 18 residues. V lost 0 bases and J 5 bases, leaving 23 bases between the germline ends. TCRdb re-called the 5' RACE reads through MiXCR, storing one row per CDR3 protein. The data hold 95,000 to 100,000 distinct CDR3 sequences, with around 10% observed a single time. The sequenced sample was whole blood. The receptor was isolated from an adult who was a healthcare worker with PCR-confirmed SARS-CoV-2 infection or an uninfected control (not recorded which). V gene TRBV3-1 combines with J gene TRBJ2-7, with D tentatively TRBD1 or TRBD2 (6 bases each). This CDR3 reads CASSQEVPGAGADDEQYF. The DNA of the CDR3 is TGTGCCAGCAGCCAAGAAGTCCCGGGGGCAGGAGCAGATGACGAGCAGTACTTC.